A single sample is the source of the 10 T cell receptor beta chains below, sequenced in a study of control samples from healthy donors and cancer patients. Profiled with immunoSEQ multiplex PCR; TCRdb holds only in-frame clones, not every one. This sample has about 94,000 clones, with approximately 86% found just once. The specimen was blood. The source of these receptors is a woman between 45 and 65 years old in good health.

CDR3 region: CASSAGLVQETQYF. CDR3 nucleotides: TGTGCCAGCAGCGCGGGACTAGTTCAAGAGACCCAGTACTTC. This sequence joins TRBV9 and TRBJ2-5; 8 bases are shared with TRBD2. This CDR3 contains 14 residues. V lost 3 bases and J lost 2; bases outside the gene matches: 3. The germline V gene encodes CDR1 SGDLS and CDR2 YYNGEE.

The chain carries TRBV7-2 and TRBJ2-2; D is unresolved. Trimming shortened V by 2 bases and J by 4 bases, and 17 bases separated the two germline ends. Germline-derived CDR1 and CDR2 are SGHTA and FQGNSA. The CDR3 runs 17 residues. The CDR3 coding sequence is TGTGCCAGCAGCTTACCCGACACAGCAATTAGCACCGGGGAGCTGTTTTTT. This gives the protein CASSLPDTAISTGELFF.

V is TRBV21-1 and J is TRBJ2-1. TRBV21-1 is a documented pseudogene. This CDR3 has 11 residues. CDR3 nucleotide sequence: TGTGCCAGACCCAGTAGGAATGAGCAGTTCTTC. It specifies CARPSRNEQFF.

J is TRBJ2-2 and V is TRBV5-8; 11 bases map to TRBD1. V lost 3 bases and J lost 0; bases outside the gene matches: 7. The germline gives CDR1 SGHTS, CDR2 YDEGEE. CDR3 length equals 18 residues. CDR3 sequence: CASSSPEGQGANTGELFF. In DNA form, the CDR3 reads TGTGCCAGCAGCTCCCCCGAGGGACAGGGGGCGAACACCGGGGAGCTGTTTTTT.

This clone was seen a single time. This chain links TRBV24-1 with TRBJ2-2; D is perhaps TRBD1 (6 bases). Looked up from germline, CDR1 is KGHDR and CDR2 is SFDVKD. The CDR3 contains 14 residues. V lost 7 bases and J 6 bases, leaving 14 bases between the germline ends. The CDR3 reads CATSSTGGAGELFF. The CDR3, as DNA: TGTGCCACCAGCTCGACAGGTGGGGCCGGGGAGCTGTTTTTT.

The chain employs TRBV28 and TRBJ1-1; D ambiguous. Looked up from germline, CDR1 is MDHEN and CDR2 is SYDVKM. Trimming stripped 6 bases from V and 1 base from J, with 24 bases between. This CDR3 spans 18 amino acids. CDR3 coding DNA: TGTGCCAGCAGCCTGATTAGGGTCAAAAGGGTGGGGAACACTGAAGCTTTCTTT. Its translation is CASSLIRVKRVGNTEAFF.

V is TRBV5-4 and J is TRBJ2-3; a weak D match, TRBD2 (6 bases). Germline lookup yields CDR1 SGHNT and CDR2 YYREEE (reference sequence). Deletions cut 9 bases from V and 1 base from J, with 12 bases between. This CDR3 contains 13 residues. The CDR3 here is CATQRAGTDTQYF. The CDR3 nucleotides are TGTGCCACCCAGCGGGCCGGCACAGATACGCAGTATTTT.

J is TRBJ1-2 and V is TRBV19; TRBD1 aligns across 10 bases. The CDR3 covers 13 residues. Per germline, CDR1 LNHDA and CDR2 SQIVND (reference sequence). Trimming cost V 9 bases and J 1 base; bases outside gene matches: 2. The CDR3 loop reads CASWDRGNYGYTF. CDR3 DNA: TGTGCCAGCTGGGACAGGGGTAACTATGGCTACACCTTC.

CDR3 protein: CASRDIEAFF. The CDR3 coding sequence is TGTGCCAGCAGGGATATTGAAGCTTTCTTT. V gene TRBV28 combines with J gene TRBJ1-1; D is ambiguous. Germline V gene sequence: CDR1 MDHEN, CDR2 SYDVKM. V was pared by 6 bases and J by 7 bases, with 6 bases between. There are 10 residues in the CDR3.

This chain uses TRBV2 with TRBJ1-2; no clear D. This CDR3 comprises 14 residues. The V end lost 5 bases, the J end lost 4 bases, and 14 bases lay between the germline ends. The germline V gene has CDR1 SNHLY and CDR2 FYNNEI. CDR3 protein: CASSSRGLSYGYTF. CDR3 nucleotides: TGTGCCAGCAGTTCCAGAGGGCTTTCCTATGGCTACACCTTC. Full variable domain (remainder filled in from reference TRBV2 and TRBJ1-2): EPEVTQTPSHQVTQMGQEVILRCVPISNHLYFYWYRQILGQKVEFLVSFYNNEISEKSEIFDDQFSVERPDGSNFTLKIRSTKLEDSAMYFCASSSRGLSYGYTFGSGTRLTVV.